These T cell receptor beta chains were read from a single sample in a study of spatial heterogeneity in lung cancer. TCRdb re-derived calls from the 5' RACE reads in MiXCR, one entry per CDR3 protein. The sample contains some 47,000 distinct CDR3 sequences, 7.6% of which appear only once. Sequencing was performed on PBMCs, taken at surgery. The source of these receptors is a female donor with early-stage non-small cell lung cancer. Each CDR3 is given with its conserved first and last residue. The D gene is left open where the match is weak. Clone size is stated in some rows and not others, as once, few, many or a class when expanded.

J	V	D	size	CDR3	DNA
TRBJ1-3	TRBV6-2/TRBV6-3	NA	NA	CAMSSGNTIYF	TGTGCCATGTCAAGCGGAAACACCATATATTTT
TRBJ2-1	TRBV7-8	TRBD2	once	CASTEHSGGAEEQFF	TGTGCCAGCACCGAACATAGCGGGGGGGCGGAGGAGCAGTTCTTC
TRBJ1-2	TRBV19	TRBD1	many	CASSADRGDYGYTF	TGTGCCAGTAGTGCGGACAGGGGGGACTATGGCTACACCTTC
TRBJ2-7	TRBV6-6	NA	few	CASSSRGTSSYEQYF	TGTGCCAGCAGTTCCCGGGGGACCAGCTCCTACGAGCAGTACTTC
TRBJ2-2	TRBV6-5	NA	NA	CASSRSGWAGELFF	TGTGCCAGCAGTCGCTCAGGGTGGGCCGGGGAGCTGTTTTTT
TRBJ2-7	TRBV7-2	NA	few	CASSGPGGGYEQYF	TGTGCCAGCAGCGGCCCCGGGGGAGGCTACGAGCAGTACTTC
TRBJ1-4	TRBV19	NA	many	CASRGGEKLFF	TGTGCCAGTAGAGGGGGAGAAAAACTGTTTTTT
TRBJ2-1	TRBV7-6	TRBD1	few	CASSLEGQGRGEQFF	TGTGCCAGCAGCTTGGAGGGACAGGGTAGGGGTGAGCAGTTCTTC
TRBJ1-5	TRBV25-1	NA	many	CASSPPPQGSGNQPQHF	TGTGCCAGCAGTCCTCCCCCTCAGGGGTCGGGCAATCAGCCCCAGCATTTT
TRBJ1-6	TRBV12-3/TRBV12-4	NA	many	CASSFSGPLHF	TGTGCCAGCAGTTTCTCGGGGCCCCTCCACTTT
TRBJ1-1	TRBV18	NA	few	CASSPGPEAFF	TGTGCCAGCTCACCAGGGCCTGAAGCTTTCTTT
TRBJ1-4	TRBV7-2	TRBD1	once	CASSSDWTGANEKLFF	TGTGCCAGCAGCTCAGATTGGACAGGGGCTAATGAAAAACTGTTTTTT
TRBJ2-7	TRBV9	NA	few	CASSVGLGAYEQYF	TGTGCCAGCAGCGTAGGCTTAGGGGCCTACGAGCAGTACTTC
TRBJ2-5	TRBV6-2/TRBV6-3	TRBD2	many	CASRKSGGSQETQYF	TGTGCCAGCAGAAAGAGCGGGGGGTCGCAAGAGACCCAGTACTTC
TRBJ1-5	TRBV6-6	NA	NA	CASLENNYSNQPQHF	TGTGCCAGCTTAGAAAATAATTATAGCAATCAGCCCCAGCATTTT
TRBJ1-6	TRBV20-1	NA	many	CSARLGAGDNSPLHF	TGCAGTGCTAGACTGGGGGCGGGTGATAATTCACCCCTCCACTTT
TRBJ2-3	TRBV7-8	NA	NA	CASSLLSGAGDTQYF	TGTGCCAGCAGCTTATTAAGTGGGGCGGGAGATACGCAGTATTTT
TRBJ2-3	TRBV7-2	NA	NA	CASSLVPDTQYF	TGTGCCAGCAGCTTAGTGCCAGATACGCAGTATTTT
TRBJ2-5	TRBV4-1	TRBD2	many	CASSLRLAGETQYF	TGCGCCAGCAGCCTGCGACTAGCCGGAGAGACCCAGTACTTC
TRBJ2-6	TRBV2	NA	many	CASTRQRASLPLSGANVLTF	TGTGCCAGCACCAGACAGAGGGCCTCACTACCCCTCTCTGGGGCCAACGTCCTGACTTTC
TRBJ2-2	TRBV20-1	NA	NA	CSARRFQGNTGELFF	TGCAGTGCTAGAAGGTTCCAGGGAAATACCGGGGAGCTGTTTTTT
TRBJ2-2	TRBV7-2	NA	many	CASSLGFTGELFF	TGTGCCAGCAGCTTAGGGTTCACCGGGGAGCTGTTTTTT
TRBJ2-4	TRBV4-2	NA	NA	CASSQDPGGVGGREGNIQYF	TGTGCCAGCAGCCAAGATCCGGGCGGGGTTGGGGGCAGGGAGGGAAACATTCAGTACTTC
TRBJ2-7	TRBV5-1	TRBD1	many	CASSLRSRQGNEQYF	TGCGCCAGCAGCCTTCGTTCAAGACAGGGAAACGAGCAGTACTTC
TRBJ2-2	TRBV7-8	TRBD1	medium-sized	CASSPYGAQGEKNTGELFF	TGTGCCAGCAGCCCCTACGGGGCCCAGGGGGAAAAAAACACCGGGGAGCTGTTTTTT
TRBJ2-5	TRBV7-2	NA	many	CASSPGLFQETQYF	TGTGCCAGCAGCCCCGGACTGTTTCAAGAGACCCAGTACTTC
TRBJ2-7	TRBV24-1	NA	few	CATTHRVPRGHEPYEQYF	TGTGCCACCACCCATCGTGTACCACGGGGCCACGAACCCTACGAGCAGTACTTC
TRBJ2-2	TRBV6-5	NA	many	CASSPGQNTGELFF	TGTGCCAGCAGTCCGGGACAAAACACCGGGGAGCTGTTTTTT
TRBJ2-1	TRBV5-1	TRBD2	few	CASSLWTSGSYNEQFF	TGCGCCAGCAGCCTCTGGACTAGCGGTTCCTACAATGAGCAGTTCTTC
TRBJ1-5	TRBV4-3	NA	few	CASSQFWGSNQPQHF	TGCGCCAGCAGCCAATTTTGGGGTAGCAATCAGCCCCAGCATTTT
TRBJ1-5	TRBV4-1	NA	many	CASSQVLGENQPQHF	TGCGCCAGCAGCCAAGTCTTGGGGGAAAATCAGCCCCAGCATTTT
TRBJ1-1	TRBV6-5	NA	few	CASSLQLNTEAFF	TGTGCCAGCAGTTTACAGTTGAACACTGAAGCTTTCTTT
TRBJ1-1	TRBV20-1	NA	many	CSATGTPRGNTEAFF	TGCAGTGCAACCGGGACACCTAGAGGGAACACTGAAGCTTTCTTT
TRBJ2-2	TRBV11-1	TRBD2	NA	CASSSPIGGANTGELFF	TGTGCCAGCAGCTCCCCGATCGGGGGGGCAAACACCGGGGAGCTGTTTTTT
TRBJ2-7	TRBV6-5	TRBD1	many	CASSYSPRDRGSYEQYF	TGTGCCAGCAGTTACAGTCCCCGGGACAGGGGCTCCTACGAGCAGTACTTC
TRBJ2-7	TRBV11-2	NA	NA	CASSLALYEQYF	TGTGCCAGCAGCTTAGCTCTCTACGAGCAGTACTTC
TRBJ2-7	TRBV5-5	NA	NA	CASSFGYEQYF	TGTGCCAGCAGCTTCGGGTACGAGCAGTACTTC
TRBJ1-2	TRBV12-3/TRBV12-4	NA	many	CASIVQGTNYGYTF	TGTGCCAGCATCGTTCAGGGCACTAACTATGGCTACACCTTC
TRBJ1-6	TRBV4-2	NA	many	CASSQASQSMNSPLHF	TGTGCCAGCAGCCAAGCTTCTCAGTCGATGAATTCACCCCTCCACTTT
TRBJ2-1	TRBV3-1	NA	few	CASSQEWQGSYNEQFF	TGTGCCAGCAGTCAAGAATGGCAGGGCTCCTACAATGAGCAGTTCTTC
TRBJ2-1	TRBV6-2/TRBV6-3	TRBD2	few	CASSSISGGAGNEQFF	TGTGCCAGCAGTTCCATTAGCGGGGGGGCCGGCAATGAGCAGTTCTTC
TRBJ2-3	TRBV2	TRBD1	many	CASSEKLWDRTTDTQYF	TGTGCCAGCAGTGAAAAGCTATGGGACAGGACCACAGATACGCAGTATTTT
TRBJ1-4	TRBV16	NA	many	CASSTGIANEKLFF	TGTGCCAGCAGCACAGGGATAGCTAATGAAAAACTGTTTTTT
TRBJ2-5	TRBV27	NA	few	CASRPGLEETQYF	TGTGCCAGCAGACCCGGACTTGAAGAGACCCAGTACTTC
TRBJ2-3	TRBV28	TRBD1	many	CASSPDRLTDTQYF	TGTGCCAGCAGTCCGGACAGGCTCACAGATACGCAGTATTTT
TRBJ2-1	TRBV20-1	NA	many	CSARERGLPYNEQFF	TGCAGTGCTAGAGAGCGGGGGCTCCCCTACAATGAGCAGTTCTTC
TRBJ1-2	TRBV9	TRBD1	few	CASSGLPDRGYGYTF	TGTGCCAGCAGCGGCCTACCGGACAGGGGCTATGGCTACACCTTC